These T cell receptor beta chains were read from a single sample in a study of OX40 agonist ivuxolimab in advanced cancers. The protocol was immunoSEQ multiplex PCR, while the TCRdb copy is restricted to in-frame clones and leaves out a portion. There are 55,000 to 80,000 clones in the sample; about 81% occur only once, and just under 2.5% lies in the top ten. Here the sequenced sample was CD4+ or CD8+ T cells sorted from blood, taken in a trial of the OX40 agonist ivuxolimab. Receptors originate from an adult with an advanced solid tumor such as melanoma, head and neck, liver or kidney cancer. The CDR3 runs from the conserved cysteine through the conserved F or W. The D gene is left open where the match is weak. Rows may omit the clone size; those that give it use once, few, many or a size class.

J: TRBJ1-3
D: TRBD1
length: 14
size: .
V: TRBV4-3
DNA: TGCGCCAGCAGCCAAACCTTGACAGGGAGCCTAATATATTTT
CDR3: CASSQTLTGSLIYF

J: TRBJ1-6
D: TRBD1
length: 14
size: .
V: TRBV25-1
DNA: TGTGCCAGCAGCCAGACAGGGGGCGATTCACCCCTCCACTTT
CDR3: CASSQTGGDSPLHF

J: TRBJ2-5
D: TRBD2
length: 13
size: .
V: TRBV30
DNA: TGTGCCTGGAGGCTAGCGGGAGGAGAGACCCAGTACTTC
CDR3: CAWRLAGGETQYF

J: TRBJ1-1
D: TRBD1
length: 19
size: .
V: TRBV19
DNA: TGTGCCAGTAGTCCCATACGGACAGGGCCTCGGGGTATGAACACTGAAGCTTTCTTT
CDR3: CASSPIRTGPRGMNTEAFF

J: TRBJ2-3
D: .
length: 14
size: .
V: TRBV18
DNA: TGTGCCAGCTCATCCCTAACCTCACGAGATACGCAGTATTTT
CDR3: CASSSLTSRDTQYF

J: TRBJ1-1
D: .
length: 14
size: few
V: TRBV6-6
DNA: TGTGCCAGCAGCCGCAGGACTGAAATCACTGAAGCTTTCTTT
CDR3: CASSRRTEITEAFF

J: TRBJ2-7
D: TRBD2
length: 14
size: .
V: TRBV27
DNA: TGTGCCAGCAGTCCCCGGACTAGCCGCTACGAGCAGTACTTC
CDR3: CASSPRTSRYEQYF

J: TRBJ1-1
D: .
length: 15
size: .
V: TRBV7-2
DNA: TGTGCCAGCAGCTTAGGGGGGACAATAGGTACTGAAGCTTCCTTT
CDR3: CASSLGGTIGTEASF

J: TRBJ1-2
D: TRBD1
length: 14
size: .
V: TRBV5-6
DNA: TGTGCCAGCAGCTTGGGGACAGGCGGTCATGGCTACACCTTC
CDR3: CASSLGTGGHGYTF

J: TRBJ2-2
D: TRBD1
length: 14
size: .
V: TRBV6-1
DNA: TGTGCCAGCAAAGGACAGGCGAACACCGGGGAGCTGTTTTTT
CDR3: CASKGQANTGELFF

J: TRBJ1-2
D: .
length: 13
size: few
V: TRBV18
DNA: TGTGCCAGCTCACCCCCACAGGGCTGGGGCTACACCTTC
CDR3: CASSPPQGWGYTF

J: TRBJ1-2
D: .
length: 14
size: .
V: TRBV13
DNA: TGTGCCAGCAGCTCGCTCCAGGGAATCTATGGCTACACCTTC
CDR3: CASSSLQGIYGYTF

J: TRBJ1-2
D: .
length: 14
size: .
V: TRBV4-2
DNA: TGTGCCAGCAGCCAAGACCGGGTCTCGGGTGGCTACACCTTC
CDR3: CASSQDRVSGGYTF

J: TRBJ1-1
D: TRBD1
length: 14
size: .
V: TRBV19
DNA: TGTGCCAGTAGTGGGGAGGGGGCGGACGCTGAAGCTTTCTTT
CDR3: CASSGEGADAEAFF

J: TRBJ1-2
D: .
length: 15
size: .
V: TRBV19
DNA: TGTGCCAGTAGTGGACCCGGGACGGCCTCCTATGGCTACACCTTC
CDR3: CASSGPGTASYGYTF

J: TRBJ1-1
D: .
length: 12
size: .
V: TRBV6-1
DNA: TGTGCCAGCTCAAGGGTGAACACTGAAGCTTTCTTT
CDR3: CASSRVNTEAFF

J: TRBJ2-5
D: .
length: 18
size: .
V: TRBV7-8
DNA: TGTGCCAGCAGCTTGGCGGGGTTGGGGGGTAACTCAAAAGAGACCCAGTACTTC
CDR3: CASSLAGLGGNSKETQYF

J: TRBJ1-5
D: .
length: 15
size: few
V: TRBV28
DNA: TGTGCCAGCAGTCCGGGACGCCTGTGGGCTCAGCCCCAGCATTTT
CDR3: CASSPGRLWAQPQHF

J: TRBJ1-1
D: TRBD1
length: 14
size: .
V: TRBV10-3
DNA: TGTGCCATCAGTACGAGGACAGGGAACACTGAAGCTTTCTTT
CDR3: CAISTRTGNTEAFF

J: TRBJ2-3
D: .
length: 15
size: .
V: TRBV7-2
DNA: TGTGCCAGCAGCTTAGCCCCCGGGTCCACAGATACGCAGTATTTT
CDR3: CASSLAPGSTDTQYF

J: TRBJ1-5
D: .
length: 18
size: .
V: TRBV19
DNA: TGTGCCAGTAGTATGCGTTTGGCACCAGAATATAGCAATCAGCCCCAGCATTTT
CDR3: CASSMRLAPEYSNQPQHF

J: TRBJ2-1
D: .
length: 14
size: .
V: TRBV11-3
DNA: TGTGCCAGCAGCTTAGGGCTAGAAAGCGATGAGCAGTTCTTC
CDR3: CASSLGLESDEQFF

J: TRBJ2-2
D: TRBD2
length: 15
size: .
V: TRBV11-2
DNA: TGTGCCAGCAGCTCTGGGACTAGTTACACCGGGGAGCTGTTTTTT
CDR3: CASSSGTSYTGELFF

J: TRBJ2-5
D: TRBD2
length: 21
size: .
V: TRBV19
DNA: TGTGCCAGTAGTAGCTCAGGGGGCGCGGGACTAGCGGGAAGCGCGGGGGAGACCCAGTACTTC
CDR3: CASSSSGGAGLAGSAGETQYF

J: TRBJ1-3
D: .
length: 15
size: .
V: TRBV11-3
DNA: TGTGCCAGCAGCTCTCCCCGCCTTTCTGGAAACACCATATATTTT
CDR3: CASSSPRLSGNTIYF

J: TRBJ1-4
D: TRBD1
length: 18
size: .
V: TRBV15
DNA: TGTGCCACCAGCGGAGCCTGGAAAAAACAGGGGGCAGGTGAAAAACTGTTTTTT
CDR3: CATSGAWKKQGAGEKLFF

J: TRBJ1-1
D: .
length: 16
size: .
V: TRBV4-1
DNA: TGCGCCAGCAGCCTCGACGATATCCGAATGAACACTGAAGCTTTCTTT
CDR3: CASSLDDIRMNTEAFF

J: TRBJ2-3
D: TRBD2
length: 15
size: once
V: TRBV10-3
DNA: TGTGCCGTGCGGGATGGACTAGCGGATATAAATACGCAGTATTTT
CDR3: CAVRDGLADINTQYF

J: TRBJ2-2
D: TRBD1
length: 16
size: .
V: TRBV6-6
DNA: TGTGCCAGCAGCCAAATACAGGGGGCTTACACCGGGGAGCTGTTTTTT
CDR3: CASSQIQGAYTGELFF

J: TRBJ2-6
D: .
length: 15
size: .
V: TRBV5-6
DNA: TGTGCCAGCCAATTCGGGCCCTCTGGGGCCAACGTCCTGACTTTC
CDR3: CASQFGPSGANVLTF

J: TRBJ2-1
D: .
length: 13
size: .
V: TRBV30
DNA: TGTGCCACGGGACTTCTCTCCTACAATGAGCAGTTCTTC
CDR3: CATGLLSYNEQFF

J: TRBJ2-1
D: TRBD2
length: 15
size: few
V: TRBV6-5
DNA: TGTGCCAGCAGCGACGGGGGGACCCTATACAATGAGCAGTTCTTC
CDR3: CASSDGGTLYNEQFF

J: TRBJ2-3
D: .
length: 15
size: .
V: TRBV7-2
DNA: TGTGCCAGCAGCTCCTCCTCGCGGCGCACAGATACGCAGTATTTT
CDR3: CASSSSSRRTDTQYF

J: TRBJ2-3
D: TRBD2
length: 14
size: .
V: TRBV12-5
DNA: TGTGCTAGTGGTTTGGGACTAGCGGAAGATACGCAGTATTTT
CDR3: CASGLGLAEDTQYF

J: TRBJ2-2
D: .
length: 15
size: .
V: TRBV19
DNA: TGTGCCAGTAGTATACAGTTCGCGAACACCGGGGAGCTGTTTTTT
CDR3: CASSIQFANTGELFF

J: TRBJ1-4
D: TRBD1
length: 18
size: .
V: TRBV7-6
DNA: TGTGCCAGCAGCTCAGTCCGAGGACAGGGGGCAAGGGCTGAAAAACTGTTTTTT
CDR3: CASSSVRGQGARAEKLFF

J: TRBJ2-3
D: .
length: 15
size: .
V: TRBV7-2
DNA: TGTGCCAGCAGCTTAGCTGGCTTAGGTACAGATACGCAGTATTTT
CDR3: CASSLAGLGTDTQYF

J: TRBJ2-6
D: .
length: 15
size: once
V: TRBV19
DNA: TGTGCCAGTCGAGGCCAGCCCTCTGGGGCCAACGTCCTGACTTTC
CDR3: CASRGQPSGANVLTF

J: TRBJ1-1
D: .
length: 14
size: .
V: TRBV9
DNA: TGTGCCAGCAGCCCCCTCGGGCGTCTTGCTGAAGCTTTCTTT
CDR3: CASSPLGRLAEAFF

J: TRBJ2-5
D: TRBD2
length: 16
size: .
V: TRBV4-1
DNA: TGCGCCAGCAGCAGCTCGACTAGCGGGGGGGCAGAGACCCAGTACTTC
CDR3: CASSSSTSGGAETQYF

J: TRBJ2-2
D: .
length: 15
size: once
V: TRBV4-2
DNA: TGTGCCAGCAGCCAAGACACATCAATCGGCGGGGAGCTGTTTTTT
CDR3: CASSQDTSIGGELFF

J: TRBJ1-5
D: TRBD1
length: 13
size: .
V: TRBV5-8
DNA: TGTGCCAGCAGCGGAGGGGGCCGACAGCCCCAGCATTTT
CDR3: CASSGGGRQPQHF

J: TRBJ2-3
D: TRBD1
length: 14
size: .
V: TRBV15
DNA: TGTGCCACCAGCCCAGGGGGCCAGCAGCATACGCAGTATTTT
CDR3: CATSPGGQQHTQYF

J: TRBJ1-6
D: .
length: 13
size: .
V: TRBV29-1
DNA: TGCAGCGTTCAAGGAGCGGAAAATTCACCCCTCCACTTT
CDR3: CSVQGAENSPLHF

J: TRBJ2-3
D: TRBD2
length: 17
size: .
V: TRBV11-3
DNA: TGTGCCAGCAGCTTTTTAACTAGCGGGAGGAAAACAGATACGCAGTATTTT
CDR3: CASSFLTSGRKTDTQYF

J: TRBJ1-5
D: .
length: 14
size: .
V: TRBV6-6
DNA: TGTGCCAGCAGTTGGGGGGGTGGCAATCAGCCCCAGCATTTT
CDR3: CASSWGGGNQPQHF

J: TRBJ2-7
D: .
length: 17
size: .
V: TRBV6-1
DNA: TGTGCCAGCAGTGAAGCGCGTTTGAACAGGGCTGGACACGAGCAGTACTTC
CDR3: CASSEARLNRAGHEQYF